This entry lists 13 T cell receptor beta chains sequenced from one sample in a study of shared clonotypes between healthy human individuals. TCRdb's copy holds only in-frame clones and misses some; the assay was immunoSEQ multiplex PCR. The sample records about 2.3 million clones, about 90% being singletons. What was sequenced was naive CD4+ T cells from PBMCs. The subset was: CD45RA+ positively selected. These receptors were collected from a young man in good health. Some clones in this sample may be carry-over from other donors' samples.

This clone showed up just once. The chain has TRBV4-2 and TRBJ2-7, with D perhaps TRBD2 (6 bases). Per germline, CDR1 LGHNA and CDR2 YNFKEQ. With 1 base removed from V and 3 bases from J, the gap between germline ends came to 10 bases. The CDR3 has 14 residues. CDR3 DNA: TGTGCCAGCAGCCAAGGACTAGTGAACTACGAGCAGTACTTC. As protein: CASSQGLVNYEQYF.

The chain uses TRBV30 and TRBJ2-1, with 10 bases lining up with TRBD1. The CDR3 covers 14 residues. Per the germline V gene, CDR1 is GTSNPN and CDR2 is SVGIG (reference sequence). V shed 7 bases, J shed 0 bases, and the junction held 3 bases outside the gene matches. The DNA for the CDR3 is TGTGCCTTAGGGACAGGGGCCTCCTACAATGAGCAGTTCTTC. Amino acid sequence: CALGTGASYNEQFF. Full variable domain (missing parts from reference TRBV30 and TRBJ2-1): SQTIHQWPATLVQPVGSPLSLECTVEGTSNPNLYWYRQAAGRGLQLLFYSVGIGQISSEVPQNLSASRPQDRQFILSSKKLLLSDSGFYLCALGTGASYNEQFFGPGTRLTVL.

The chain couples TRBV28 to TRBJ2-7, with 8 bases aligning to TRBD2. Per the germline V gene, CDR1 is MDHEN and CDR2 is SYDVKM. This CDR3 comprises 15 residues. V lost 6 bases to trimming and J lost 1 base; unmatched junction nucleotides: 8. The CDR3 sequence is CASRDGAGGSYEQYF. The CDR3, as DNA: TGTGCCAGCAGGGACGGGGCGGGAGGTTCCTACGAGCAGTACTTC.

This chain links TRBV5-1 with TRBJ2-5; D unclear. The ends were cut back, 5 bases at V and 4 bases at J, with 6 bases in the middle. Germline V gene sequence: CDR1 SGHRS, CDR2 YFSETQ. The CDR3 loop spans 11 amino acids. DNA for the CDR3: TGCGCCAGCAGGGAAGTAGAGACCCAGTACTTC. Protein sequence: CASREVETQYF.

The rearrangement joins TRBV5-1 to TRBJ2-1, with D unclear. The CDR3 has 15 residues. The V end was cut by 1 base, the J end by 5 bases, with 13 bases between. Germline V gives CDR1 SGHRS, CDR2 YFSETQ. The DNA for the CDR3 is TGCGCCAGCAGCTTGTTGGTAGGTGTCCACAATGAGCAGTTCTTC. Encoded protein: CASSLLVGVHNEQFF.

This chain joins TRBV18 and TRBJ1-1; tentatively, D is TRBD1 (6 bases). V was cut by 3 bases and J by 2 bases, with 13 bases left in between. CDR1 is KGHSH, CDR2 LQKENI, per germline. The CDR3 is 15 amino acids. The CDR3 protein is CASSPEMGHNTEAFF. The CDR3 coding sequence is TGTGCCAGCTCACCCGAGATGGGACACAACACTGAAGCTTTCTTT. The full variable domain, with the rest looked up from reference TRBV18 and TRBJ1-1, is NAGVMQNPRHLVRRRGQEARLRCSPMKGHSHVYWYRQLPEEGLKFMVYLQKENIIDESGMPKERFSAEFPKEGPSILRIQQVVRGDSAAYFCASSPEMGHNTEAFFGQGTRLTVV.

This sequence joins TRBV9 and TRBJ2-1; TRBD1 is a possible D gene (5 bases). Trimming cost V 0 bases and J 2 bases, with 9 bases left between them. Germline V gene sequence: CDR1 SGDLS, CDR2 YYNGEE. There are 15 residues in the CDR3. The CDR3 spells CASSVEAGTYNEQFF. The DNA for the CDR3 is TGTGCCAGCAGCGTAGAGGCAGGGACCTACAATGAGCAGTTCTTC.

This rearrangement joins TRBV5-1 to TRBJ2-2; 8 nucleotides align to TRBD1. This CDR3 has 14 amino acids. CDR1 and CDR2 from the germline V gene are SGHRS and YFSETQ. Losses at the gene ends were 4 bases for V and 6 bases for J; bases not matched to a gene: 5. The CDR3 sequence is CASSGQGGPGELFF. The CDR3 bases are TGCGCCAGCAGCGGACAGGGAGGTCCCGGGGAGCTGTTTTTT.

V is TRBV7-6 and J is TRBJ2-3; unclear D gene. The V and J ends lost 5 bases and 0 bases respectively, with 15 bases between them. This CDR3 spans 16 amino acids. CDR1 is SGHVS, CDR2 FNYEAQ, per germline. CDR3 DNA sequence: TGTGCCAGCAGCCCAAGACGGACCGCAAGCACAGATACGCAGTATTTT. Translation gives CASSPRRTASTDTQYF.

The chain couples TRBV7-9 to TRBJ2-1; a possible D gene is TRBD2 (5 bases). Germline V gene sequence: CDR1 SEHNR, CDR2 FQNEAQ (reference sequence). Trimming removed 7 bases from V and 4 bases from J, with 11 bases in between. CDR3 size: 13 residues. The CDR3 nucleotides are TGTGCCAGCATGGGAGTGGGATACAATGAGCAGTTCTTC. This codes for CASMGVGYNEQFF.

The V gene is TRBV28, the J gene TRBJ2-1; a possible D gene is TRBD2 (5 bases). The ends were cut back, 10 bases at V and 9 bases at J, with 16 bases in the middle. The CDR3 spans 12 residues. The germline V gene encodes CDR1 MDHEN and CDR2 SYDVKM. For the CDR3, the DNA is TGTGCCATCTGTGGGAGAGTAGGTGAGCAGTTCTTC. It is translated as CAICGRVGEQFF. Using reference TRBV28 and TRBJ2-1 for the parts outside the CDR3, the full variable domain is DVKVTQSSRYLVKRTGEKVFLECVQDMDHENMFWYRQDPGLGLRLIYFSYDVKMKEKGDIPEGYSVSREKKERFSLILESASTNQTSMYLCAICGRVGEQFFGPGTRLTVL.

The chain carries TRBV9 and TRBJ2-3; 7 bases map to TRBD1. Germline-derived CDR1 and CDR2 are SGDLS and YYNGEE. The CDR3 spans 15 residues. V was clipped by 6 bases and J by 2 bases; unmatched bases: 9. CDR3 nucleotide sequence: TGTGCCAGCACCAGGGGGAGCATCTACACAGATACGCAGTATTTT. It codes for CASTRGSIYTDTQYF.

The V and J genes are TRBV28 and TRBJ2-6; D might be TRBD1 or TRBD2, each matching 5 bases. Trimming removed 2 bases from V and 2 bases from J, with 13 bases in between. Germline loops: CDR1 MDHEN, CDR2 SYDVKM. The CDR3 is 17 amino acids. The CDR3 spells CASSLPLRGTGANVLTF. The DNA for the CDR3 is TGTGCCAGCAGTTTACCCCTGAGGGGAACTGGGGCCAACGTCCTGACTTTC.